These 18 T cell receptor beta chains were sequenced from one sample in a study of blood T cell repertoires in COVID-19. Produced via immunoSEQ multiplex PCR; TCRdb's table is partial and in-frame only. The sample consists of about 160,000 clones, around four fifths of them appearing once. The sequenced sample consisted of PBMCs or T cells enriched from blood (not recorded which). The receptor set was obtained from a woman aged 50 to 65 who had recovered from COVID-19.

The J gene is TRBJ2-6, the V gene TRBV11-3; TRBD2 might be the D (5 bases). V was cut by 5 bases and J by 0 bases, with 14 bases left in between. Germline V CDR1 and CDR2: SGHNT, YENEEA. This CDR3 is 17 amino acids long. The CDR3: CASSPQSRGSGANVLTF. The DNA for the CDR3 is TGTGCCAGCAGCCCTCAAAGTCGGGGCTCTGGGGCCAACGTCCTGACTTTC.

The gene calls are TRBV27 and TRBJ1-5, with unresolved D. Trimming removed 6 bases from V and 4 bases from J, with 10 bases in between. The CDR3 consists of 13 residues. Germline V gives CDR1 MNHEY, CDR2 SMNVEV (reference sequence). The CDR3 DNA follows: TGTGCCAGCAGCACTAACGAAAATCAGCCCCAGCATTTT. The encoded protein is CASSTNENQPQHF.

V is TRBV7-2 and J is TRBJ1-1; D unresolved. The ends were cut back, 5 bases at V and 1 base at J, with 8 bases in the middle. This CDR3 comprises 13 residues. CDR1 SGHTA and CDR2 FQGNSA come from the germline V gene. The DNA for the CDR3 is TGTGCCAGCAGCCTTAGACAGAACACTGAAGCTTTCTTT. The encoded protein is CASSLRQNTEAFF.

This chain connects TRBV27 to TRBJ1-6; tentative D call: TRBD1 (5 bases). Germline CDR1 is MNHEY and CDR2 is SMNVEV (reference sequence). CDR3 size: 14 residues. Trimming left V 8 bases short and J 14 bases short, with 22 bases between. CDR3 region: CASQSQGREKTLHF. Here the CDR3 DNA reads TGTGCCAGCCAATCTCAGGGTCGGGAGAAGACCCTCCACTTT.

This clone has just one count. The rearrangement links TRBV11-1 to TRBJ2-2; TRBD1 is a possible D gene (5 bases). Trimming took 3 bases from V and 0 from J, leaving 11 bases between them. This CDR3 has 16 amino acids. Germline values: CDR1 SGHAT, CDR2 FQDESV (reference sequence). CDR3 loop: CASSFMQGANTGELFF. The CDR3 nucleotides read TGTGCCAGCAGCTTTATGCAGGGTGCGAACACCGGGGAGCTGTTTTTT.

The rearrangement links TRBV6-2 or TRBV6-3 to TRBJ1-1, with 7 bases aligning to TRBD1. The CDR3 runs to 18 residues. The germline V gene encodes CDR1 MNHEY and CDR2 SVGEGT. J gave up 0 bases and V 4 bases, and 14 bases lay outside the gene matches. CDR3 DNA: TGTGCCAGCAGTTGGGTTCCGGGACAGCAAAACATGAACACTGAAGCTTTCTTT. It is translated as CASSWVPGQQNMNTEAFF.

In nucleotides, the CDR3 is TGCAGTGCTAGTAGAGGTCTGAACACTGAAGCTTTCTTT. Translation: CSASRGLNTEAFF. The chain uses TRBV20-1 and TRBJ1-1; D is unclear. Germline assignment: CDR1 DFQATT and CDR2 SNEGSKA (reference sequence). Trimming cost V 3 bases and J 0 bases, with 8 bases left between them. This CDR3 has 13 residues.

V usage is TRBV5-4 and J usage is TRBJ2-5, with 8 positions matching TRBD2. This CDR3 comprises 18 residues. With V trimmed by 0 bases and J by 2 bases, 12 bases remained unmatched. Looked up from germline, CDR1 is SGHNT and CDR2 is YYREEE (reference sequence). CDR3 sequence: CASSLVPGGGGLQETQYF. The CDR3 nucleotides are TGTGCCAGCAGCTTGGTGCCGGGCGGCGGGGGGCTGCAAGAGACCCAGTACTTC.

The V and J genes are TRBV5-1 and TRBJ1-4; D uncertain. Germline-derived CDR1 and CDR2 are SGHRS and YFSETQ. The V end lost 3 bases, the J end lost 0 bases, and 9 bases lay between the germline ends. The CDR3 has 15 amino acids. CDR3: CASSWEGATNEKLFF. Here the CDR3 DNA reads TGCGCCAGCAGCTGGGAGGGAGCAACTAATGAAAAACTGTTTTTT. Looking up the rest from reference TRBV5-1 and TRBJ1-4 gives the full variable domain: KAGVTQTPRYLIKTRGQQVTLSCSPISGHRSVSWYQQTPGQGLQFLFEYFSETQRNKGNFPGRFSGRQFSNSRSEMNVSTLELGDSALYLCASSWEGATNEKLFFGSGTQLSVL.

The chain links TRBV28 to TRBJ1-2, with D possibly being TRBD1 (5 bases). The V gene lost 5 bases and the J gene lost 6 bases, with 13 bases spanning the gap. Germline V gene lookup returns CDR1 MDHEN and CDR2 SYDVKM. CDR3 size: 13 residues. The CDR3 region is CASSNGGRDGYTF. The CDR3 region has the DNA TGTGCCAGCAGTAACGGGGGTCGGGATGGCTACACCTTC.

The V gene is TRBV4-1, the J gene TRBJ2-1; D might be TRBD2 (6 bases). Germline V lookup: CDR1 MGHRA, CDR2 YSYEKL. Trimming removed 3 bases from V and 10 bases from J, with 22 bases in between. The CDR3 covers 16 residues. CDR3 nucleotide sequence: TGCGCCAGCAGCCACGCTAGGGGCCAGGGAGGTACGGAGCAGTTCTTC. Protein sequence: CASSHARGQGGTEQFF.

The rearrangement links TRBV11-2 to TRBJ2-1; weak D call: TRBD2 (6 bases). The CDR3 extends over 17 amino acids. Per the germline V gene, CDR1 is SGHAT and CDR2 is FQNNGV. V lost 5 bases and J 0 bases, leaving 17 bases between the germline ends. CDR3 bases: TGTGCCAGCAGCCCCAAGACTAGATTAAGCTCCTACAATGAGCAGTTCTTC. Residues: CASSPKTRLSSYNEQFF.

There are a few counts of this clone. The V call is TRBV7-9, the J call TRBJ1-6; weak D call: TRBD1 (6 bases). CDR1 and CDR2 from the germline V gene are SEHNR and FQNEAQ (reference sequence). Trimming stripped 5 bases from V and 7 bases from J, with 15 bases between. The CDR3 contains 15 residues. DNA of the CDR3: TGTGCCAGCAGCCCGTTTTCTGGACAGAATTCACCCCTCCACTTT. Protein sequence: CASSPFSGQNSPLHF.

This clone has at least ten counts. The chain couples TRBV2 to TRBJ2-3; the D gene is possibly TRBD1 (5 bases). The CDR3 runs to 13 residues. CDR1 is SNHLY, CDR2 FYNNEI, per germline. Trimming took off 5 bases at V and 3 bases at J, with 9 bases between the two ends. For the CDR3, the DNA is TGTGCCAGCAGTTTTCGACAGACAGATACGCAGTATTTT. This sequence encodes CASSFRQTDTQYF.

V gene TRBV7-9 combines with J gene TRBJ1-5; D ambiguous. V lost 3 bases and J lost 6, with 9 bases in between. This CDR3 contains 13 residues. In germline, CDR1 is SEHNR, CDR2 FQNEAQ (reference sequence). The DNA of the CDR3 is TGTGCCAGCAGCTTCGGAGGGTCTCAGCCCCAGCATTTT. Its protein product is CASSFGGSQPQHF.

Only one count was recorded for this clone. The chain recombines TRBV10-3 with TRBJ1-3, with TRBD1 identical over 7 bases. V was clipped by 7 bases and J by 1 base; unmatched bases: 13. CDR1 and CDR2 from the germline V gene are ENHRY and SYGVKD. The CDR3 has 17 amino acids. The chain's CDR3 is CAIMGTERGLSGNTIYF. CDR3 nucleotides: TGTGCCATCATGGGGACCGAGAGGGGGCTTTCTGGAAACACCATATATTTT.

The chain carries TRBV19 and TRBJ1-2; D is perhaps TRBD1 (6 bases). Germline values: CDR1 LNHDA, CDR2 SQIVND (reference sequence). There are 15 residues in the CDR3. Trimming cost V 7 bases and J 6 bases, with 21 bases left between them. The chain's CDR3 is CASTKGGRDDNGYTF. The CDR3 DNA follows: TGTGCCAGTACCAAGGGGGGGCGAGATGACAATGGCTACACCTTC. The complete variable domain, with remaining parts taken from reference TRBV19 and TRBJ1-2, reads DGGITQSPKYLFRKEGQNVTLSCEQNLNHDAMYWYRQDPGQGLRLIYYSQIVNDFQKGDIAEGYSVSREKKESFPLTVTSAQKNPTAFYLCASTKGGRDDNGYTFGSGTRLTVV.

This chain joins TRBV7-2 and TRBJ2-1; D unclear. Looked up from germline, CDR1 is SGHTA and CDR2 is FQGNSA. The V and J ends lost 5 bases and 3 bases respectively, with 5 bases between them. This CDR3 comprises 12 residues. The DNA of the CDR3 is TGTGCCAGCAGCACCAGCTACAATGAGCAGTTCTTC. Translating it yields CASSTSYNEQFF. The full variable domain, its missing parts supplied by reference TRBV7-2 and TRBJ2-1, is GAGVSQSPSNKVTEKGKDVELRCDPISGHTALYWYRQSLGQGLEFLIYFQGNSAPDKSGLPSDRFSAERTGGSVSTLTIQRTQQEDSAVYLCASSTSYNEQFFGPGTRLTVL.